This T cell receptor beta chain was sequenced in a study of blood T cell repertoires in COVID-19. V was pared by 4 bases and J by 3 bases, with 9 bases of the junction left unmatched. The germline V gene encodes CDR1 LNHDA and CDR2 SQIVND (reference sequence). The CDR3 length is 17 residues. Study members were between about 18 and 90 years old and lived in fewer than 30 US regions. TCRdb's copy holds only in-frame clones and misses some; the assay was immunoSEQ multiplex PCR. The sample holds around 300,000 clones; around 86% are singletons and the top ten take less than 2%. The chain employs TRBV19 and TRBJ1-2; 12 bases match TRBD1. The receptor was derived from a woman between 40 and 55 years old who had recovered from COVID-19. The sample comprised PBMCs or T cells enriched from blood (not recorded which). The CDR3 spells CASSKGTGGFTDYGYTF. In DNA form, the CDR3 reads TGTGCCAGTAGTAAAGGGACAGGGGGCTTTACAGACTATGGCTACACCTTC.